This T cell receptor (beta chain) was sequenced during a study of T-cell reconstitution after alpha-beta-depleted transplantation in children. There are 18 residues in the CDR3. Per germline, CDR1 SGHAT and CDR2 FQDESV (reference sequence). V lost 0 bases and J lost 2; bases outside the gene matches: 8. For TCRbeta, the library was prepared with unique molecular identifiers. Each CDR3 protein is one row after TCRdb ran MiXCR on the PCR reads. This table has around 960,000 distinct CDR3 sequences, roughly 29% appearing once. This clonotype was obtained from a boy under two years old who had a stem cell transplant for SCID, so the T cells may come from the graft donor. V and J are TRBV11-1 and TRBJ1-5; 9 nucleotides match TRBD1. The sequencing here drew on PBMCs, mostly from graft donor cells, taken 360 days after TCRalphabeta/CD19-depleted stem cell transplant. The CDR3 sequence: CASSLARGQGYGNQPQHF. CDR3 nucleotide sequence: TGTGCCAGCAGCTTAGCGCGGGGACAGGGCTACGGCAATCAGCCCCAGCATTTT.